A single T cell receptor (beta chain) is shown here with its context. These data belong to a study of OX40 agonist ivuxolimab in advanced cancers. This CDR3 has 20 residues. The germline V and J ends were trimmed by 4 bases and 0 bases, with 26 bases remaining between them. The V gene's germline CDR1 is SGHDN and CDR2 FVKESK. Profiling relied on immunoSEQ multiplex PCR, and the TCRdb table lists in-frame clones only, not all of them. Found here are about 79,000 clones, 85% to 90% of them singletons; the top ten hold roughly 13%. This clonotype originated in an adult with an advanced solid tumor such as melanoma, head and neck, liver or kidney cancer. This rearrangement joins TRBV14 to TRBJ2-3; D possibly corresponds to TRBD2 (5 bases). The specimen comprised CD4+ or CD8+ T cells sorted from blood, sampled in a trial of the OX40 agonist ivuxolimab. CDR3 sequence reads: CASSLNTLLVLGPSTDTQYF. The CDR3 region has the DNA TGTGCCAGCAGCCTTAATACCCTACTAGTCCTGGGTCCTAGCACAGATACGCAGTATTTT.